Listed below are T cell receptor beta chains from one sample, sequenced in a study of shared clonotypes between healthy human individuals. Profiled with immunoSEQ multiplex PCR; TCRdb holds only in-frame clones, not every one. The table lists roughly 1.4 million clones, just under 99% of them singletons, with roughly 0.36% in the top ten. The sequencing input was naive CD4+ T cells sorted from blood. Every receptor here comes from a man aged 30-40 years in good health. Each CDR3 is given with its conserved first and last residue. The D gene is left open where the match is weak. The size field is filled for only some rows; it gives once, few, many or a size class.

d_call | j_call | clone_size | v_call | cdr3_nt | cdr3_aa
TRBD2 | TRBJ2-7 | NA | TRBV7-2 | TGTGCCAGCAGCCCCCGGACTAGCGGGGCTAGCTCCTACGAGCAGTACTTC | CASSPRTSGASSYEQYF
NA | TRBJ2-7 | NA | TRBV5-4 | TGTGCCAGCAGCCCCAGGACAGCGCCAGGGGAGCAGTACTTC | CASSPRTAPGEQYF
TRBD1 | TRBJ1-2 | NA | TRBV27 | TGTGCCAGCAGTCAAGGACAGGGTATCCCTAACTATGGCTACACCTTC | CASSQGQGIPNYGYTF
TRBD1 | TRBJ1-1 | NA | TRBV18 | TGTGCCAGCTCACCGGGACAGCCGAACACTGAAGCTTTCTTT | CASSPGQPNTEAFF
TRBD1 | TRBJ2-7 | NA | TRBV6-1 | TGTGCCAGCAGTGAACCAGGGGGTAATTCCTACGAGCAGTACTTC | CASSEPGGNSYEQYF
NA | TRBJ2-7 | NA | TRBV14 | TGTGCCAGCAGCCAAGATATCAGCCCGACTTTTAAGGTCTACGAGCAGTACTTC | CASSQDISPTFKVYEQYF
TRBD2 | TRBJ2-2 | NA | TRBV6-5 | TGTGCCAGCAAGACTAGCGGGAGGACCGGGGAGCTGTTTTTT | CASKTSGRTGELFF
NA | TRBJ2-3 | once | TRBV6-1 | TGTGCCAGCAGTGAAGCGTGGGGGGCAGATACGCAGTATTTT | CASSEAWGADTQYF
NA | TRBJ2-2 | NA | TRBV6-1 | TGTGCCAGCAGTGACACAGGGTCGGCCGGGGAGCTGTTTTTT | CASSDTGSAGELFF
NA | TRBJ2-2 | NA | TRBV7-9 | TGTGCCAGCAGCCCGGACCGTTTGAACACCGGGGAGCTGTTTTTT | CASSPDRLNTGELFF
TRBD1 | TRBJ1-5 | NA | TRBV30 | TGTGCCTGGAGTGTACTCGTGGTTGGGCACCGGGACAGGGGTTCGGCGAGCAATCAGCCCCAGCATTTT | CAWSVLVVGHRDRGSASNQPQHF
NA | TRBJ2-3 | NA | TRBV5-5 | TGTGCCAGCAGCTTGGACTATTACACAGATACGCAGTATTTT | CASSLDYYTDTQYF
NA | TRBJ1-5 | NA | TRBV6-5 | TGTGCCAGCAACCCGGGAGGGGCGTCACAACAGCCCCAGCATTTT | CASNPGGASQQPQHF
NA | TRBJ1-5 | NA | TRBV6-5 | TGTGCCAGCGCCAGGGGTATTGACGATCAGCCCCAGCATTTT | CASARGIDDQPQHF
TRBD1 | TRBJ2-7 | NA | TRBV27 | TGTGCCAGCAGTCTTGCCGGGGACAGGAGGCACGAGCAGTACTTC | CASSLAGDRRHEQYF
TRBD2 | TRBJ2-3 | NA | TRBV5-1 | TGCGCCAGCAGCCGGGGAGGGTTAGATACGCAGTATTTT | CASSRGGLDTQYF
NA | TRBJ1-2 | NA | TRBV4-3 | TGCGCCAGCAGCCAAGAAGGGGGAGGGGACTATGGCTACACCTTC | CASSQEGGGDYGYTF
NA | TRBJ2-2 | NA | TRBV27 | TGTGCCAGCAGTTTCAGGGGAGCCGGGGAGCTGTTTTTT | CASSFRGAGELFF
NA | TRBJ1-4 | NA | TRBV2 | TGTGCCAGCAGTAGGGCAGGGAGGAGGAATGAAAAACTGTTTTTT | CASSRAGRRNEKLFF
NA | TRBJ2-2 | NA | TRBV29-1 | TGCAGCGTTGATGGGAACACCGGGGAGCTGTTTTTT | CSVDGNTGELFF
NA | TRBJ2-3 | NA | TRBV10-3 | TGTGCCATCAGTGAGTCTCCAACTAGCACAGATACGCAGTATTTT | CAISESPTSTDTQYF
NA | TRBJ1-1 | NA | TRBV7-9 | TGTGCCAGCAGCTTAAAAGCCGACGGCGCTTTCTTT | CASSLKADGAFF
NA | TRBJ2-5 | once | TRBV15 | TGTGCCACCAGCAGAGGATCAGCGCTCTTTCAAGAGACCCAGTACTTC | CATSRGSALFQETQYF
TRBD2 | TRBJ2-1 | once | TRBV5-5 | TGTGCCAGCAGCTTGTACTGGGGACTAGCGGGAGGGAGGGACAATGAGCAGTTCTTC | CASSLYWGLAGGRDNEQFF
TRBD2 | TRBJ2-7 | once | TRBV5-5 | TGTGCCAGCAGCTTGAGGACTAGCGGGACCCCCGAGCAGTACTTC | CASSLRTSGTPEQYF
NA | TRBJ1-4 | NA | TRBV2 | TGTGCCAGCATCAGGGGCAGAGGGGAAAAACTGTTTTTT | CASIRGRGEKLFF
TRBD2 | TRBJ2-1 | NA | TRBV11-3 | TGTGCCAGCAGCTCCGACGGGAGGGCCTGGTACAATGAGCAGTTCTTC | CASSSDGRAWYNEQFF